A selection of T cell receptor beta chains follows, all from one sample in a study of cytomegalovirus exposure and HLA in healthy donors. The protocol was immunoSEQ multiplex PCR, while the TCRdb copy is restricted to in-frame clones and leaves out a portion. In the table there are about 120,000 clones, over 75% of which are singletons. Sequenced sample: PBMCs. Receptors were obtained from a woman between 18 and 29 years old in good health and CMV-seronegative. The CDR3 runs from the conserved cysteine through the conserved F or W. The D gene is left open where the match is weak. Where a row states a size, it is once, few, many or the class of an expanded clone; other rows omit it.

.,TRBV7-9,TRBD2,TRBJ2-1,TGTGCCAGCAGCGTGCTAGCGGGAGGGCGGGGCAATGAGCAGTTCTTC,CASSVLAGGRGNEQFF
.,TRBV7-9,.,TRBJ1-2,TGTGCCAGCACAGATGGCTACACCTTC,CASTDGYTF
few,TRBV6-1,TRBD2,TRBJ2-3,TGTGCCAGCAGTCCGGGACTAGCGGATACAGATACGCAGTATTTT,CASSPGLADTDTQYF
.,TRBV27,TRBD1,TRBJ1-2,TGTGCCAGCAGCTTGGGCAGGGGGCAAGGCTACACCTTC,CASSLGRGQGYTF
.,TRBV9,TRBD1,TRBJ2-7,TGTGCCAGTAGCGACCCGGACAGGGGGCTCTACGAGCAGTACTTC,CASSDPDRGLYEQYF
.,TRBV10-1,.,TRBJ1-1,TGCGCCAGCAGTGAACAGGCGGGGGTACGGACTGAAGCTTTCTTT,CASSEQAGVRTEAFF
once,TRBV18,.,TRBJ1-5,TGTGCCAGCTCCACAGGGATCCTGAATCAGCCCCAGCATTTT,CASSTGILNQPQHF
.,TRBV7-8,TRBD1,TRBJ1-2,TGTGCCAGCAGCCCCCTTCGGACAGGGGGTAATGGCTACACCTTC,CASSPLRTGGNGYTF
.,TRBV20-1,.,TRBJ2-7,TGCAGTGCTAGACTCGGGAACCAGTACTTC,CSARLGNQYF
.,TRBV6-5,TRBD1,TRBJ2-7,TGTGCCAGCAGCCTCGTCACAGGGGTCCCCTACGAGCAGTACTTC,CASSLVTGVPYEQYF
.,TRBV18,TRBD1,TRBJ1-1,TGTGCCAGCTCACCATCGATGACAGGGCTGAACACTGAAGCTTTCTTT,CASSPSMTGLNTEAFF
few,TRBV6-4,.,TRBJ2-3,TGTGCCAGCAGTGACGGAGGGGGCTTGACAGATACGCAGTATTTT,CASSDGGGLTDTQYF
.,TRBV9,TRBD1,TRBJ1-2,TGTGCCAGCAGCACCCAGGACAGGATTTATGGCTACACCTTC,CASSTQDRIYGYTF
.,TRBV5-1,.,TRBJ2-3,TGCGCCAGCAGCTTGGATGGGGGGTTACGCACAGATACGCAGTATTTT,CASSLDGGLRTDTQYF
.,TRBV6-5,TRBD2,TRBJ2-5,TGTGCCAGCAGTCGGACTAGAGGGGAGACCCAGTACTTC,CASSRTRGETQYF
.,TRBV5-6,.,TRBJ1-1,TGTGCCAGCAGCCCTGTGGCAGGGAGGGTCACTGAAGCTTTCTTT,CASSPVAGRVTEAFF
.,TRBV5-1,.,TRBJ2-5,TGCGCCAGCAGCTTGGCCGGACCAACGGGGGAGACCCAGTACTTC,CASSLAGPTGETQYF
.,TRBV6-5,TRBD1,TRBJ1-1,TGTGCCAGCAGCTTTTACAGGGGACGGACTGAAGCTTTCTTT,CASSFYRGRTEAFF
.,TRBV19,.,TRBJ1-1,TGTGCCAGTAGTAAGGGAGGGGCAGGAGCTTTCTTT,CASSKGGAGAFF
once,TRBV13,.,TRBJ1-1,TGTGCCAGCAGCTTAGGCGCGTCCGGGGAAGCTTTCTTT,CASSLGASGEAFF
.,TRBV5-5,TRBD1,TRBJ1-5,TGTGCCAGCAGCTATGGACAGGGGCCCGACAGCAATCAGCCCCAGCATTTT,CASSYGQGPDSNQPQHF
.,TRBV27,TRBD1,TRBJ2-3,TGTGCCAGCAGCTCCCGGGACAGGAACCCAGATACGCAGTATTTT,CASSSRDRNPDTQYF
.,TRBV19,.,TRBJ2-6,TGTGCCAGCCTCTCTGGGGCCAACGTCCTGACTTTC,CASLSGANVLTF
.,TRBV18,TRBD2,TRBJ2-7,TGTGCCAGCTCACCGCCGGGGGGGGGTCGCTACGAGCAGTACTTC,CASSPPGGGRYEQYF
few,TRBV4-3,TRBD1,TRBJ1-5,TGCGCCAGCAGCCAAGGACAGGGGAGCCCCCAGCATTTT,CASSQGQGSPQHF
.,TRBV7-2,.,TRBJ1-3,TGTGCCAGCAGCTTAAGTCGCAGCTCTGGAAACACCATATATTTT,CASSLSRSSGNTIYF
once,TRBV6-1,.,TRBJ1-2,TGTGCCAGCAGTCTTACAGATTATGGCTACACCTTC,CASSLTDYGYTF
.,TRBV5-4,TRBD2,TRBJ2-2,TGTGCCAGCAGCTTGAGGAGCGGGGCGAACACCGGGGAGCTGTTTTTT,CASSLRSGANTGELFF
.,TRBV4-3,.,TRBJ1-5,TGCGCCAGCAGCCCCAGAGTAGGGGGAAGGCAGCCCCAGCATTTT,CASSPRVGGRQPQHF
.,TRBV11-2,TRBD1,TRBJ1-6,TGTGCCAGCAGCTTGACAGGGGTAAATTCACCCCTCCACTTT,CASSLTGVNSPLHF
.,TRBV7-8,.,TRBJ2-3,TGTGCCAGCAGCTTGGGGACTGGATTTAGCACAGATACGCAGTATTTT,CASSLGTGFSTDTQYF
.,TRBV7-7,.,TRBJ2-3,TGTGCTAGCAGCTTAAGCTTAGCGTCGGATACGCAGTATTTT,CASSLSLASDTQYF
.,TRBV11-2,.,TRBJ2-3,TGTGCCAGCAGCTTAGTAGGAGGGGAGTCGAGGCAGTATTTT,CASSLVGGESRQYF
.,TRBV6-1,TRBD2,TRBJ2-1,TGTGCCAGCAGTGCCCTAGCGGGAGTCTACAATGAGCAGTTCTTC,CASSALAGVYNEQFF
few,TRBV10-1,TRBD1,TRBJ1-1,TGCGCCAGCAGGGGGACAGCGAACACTGAAGCTTTCTTT,CASRGTANTEAFF
.,TRBV18,.,TRBJ1-1,TGTGCCAGCTCACTAGGACAAGTGAACACTGAAGCTTTCTTT,CASSLGQVNTEAFF
.,TRBV4-3,.,TRBJ2-7,TGCGCCAGCAGCCAAGACAGGGACACTTACTACGAGCAGTACTTC,CASSQDRDTYYEQYF
.,TRBV7-8,.,TRBJ2-6,TGTGCCAGCAGCTTTGGGGCGTCCGGGGCCAACGTCCTGACTTTC,CASSFGASGANVLTF
.,TRBV7-9,.,TRBJ2-7,TGTGCCAGCAGCTCACTACCAGGGGACTACTCCTACGAGCAGTACTTC,CASSSLPGDYSYEQYF
.,TRBV30,TRBD1,TRBJ1-1,TGTGCCTGGATGTTGGACAGGGAGAACACTGAAGCTTTCTTT,CAWMLDRENTEAFF
.,TRBV4-3,.,TRBJ1-3,TGCGCCAGCAGCCAAGATCGAGGGGGAGCTGGAAACACCATATATTTT,CASSQDRGGAGNTIYF
.,TRBV30,.,TRBJ1-6,TGTGCCTGGAGTGGGGGGGGTGCCTCCTATTCACCCCTCCACTTT,CAWSGGGASYSPLHF
.,TRBV6-6,TRBD2,TRBJ2-2,TGTGCCAGCAGCGGACTAGCGGGTGGAACCGGGGAGCTGTTTTTT,CASSGLAGGTGELFF